This note documents a single TCR beta chain sequence. CDR3 length equals 14 residues. Germline assignment: CDR1 MDHEN and CDR2 SYDVKM. Trimming shortened V by 4 bases and J by 1 base, and 10 bases separated the two germline ends. The record originates from a study of blood T cell repertoires in COVID-19. The protocol was immunoSEQ multiplex PCR, while the TCRdb copy is restricted to in-frame clones and leaves out a portion. Of 150,000 to 200,000 clones detected, 81% appear once; the ten largest clones hold about 5.7%. Material: PBMCs or T cells enriched from blood (not recorded which). The sequence derives from a woman aged 35 to 49 with acute COVID-19. The chain links TRBV28 to TRBJ1-1; D gene uncertain. CDR3 nucleotides: TGTGCCAGCAGTTCCGCAGCGGAGAACACTGAAGCTTTCTTT. This gives the protein CASSSAAENTEAFF.